The entry that follows covers one TCR beta chain sequence. The target antigen is unknown. A read error may be the cause here, since a much bigger clone is one base away. From RNA transcripts, TCR beta CDR3 regions were amplified. TCR CDR3 underwent first-round RT-PCR with the HTBI primer set. A single record per CDR3 protein comes from TCRdb applying MiXCR to the multiplex PCR reads. The repertoire holds nearly 250,000 distinct CDR3 sequences, with 15% to 20% as singletons. The record originates from a study of T cells in Graves' hyperthyroidism and ophthalmopathy. Turning to the study itself: Sampling of peripheral blood happened at initial diagnosis, prior to any treatment.

V lost 3 bases, J lost 3 bases, and 6 bases lay in between. Per the germline V gene, CDR1 is LGHDT and CDR2 is YNNKEL (reference sequence). CDR3 size: 12 residues. Whole-study results and caveats: Before onset, ophthalmopathy was predicted by the model a median approximately 6.5 months earlier.

The TCR sequence derives from a woman aged 18-29 years with Graves' ophthalmopathy. Source material: blood. The gene calls are TRBV3-1 and TRBJ2-7; tentative D call: TRBD2 (6 bases). CDR3 nucleotides: TGTGCCAGCAGCCAGGACTACTACGAGCAGTACTTC. It codes for CASSQDYYEQYF.